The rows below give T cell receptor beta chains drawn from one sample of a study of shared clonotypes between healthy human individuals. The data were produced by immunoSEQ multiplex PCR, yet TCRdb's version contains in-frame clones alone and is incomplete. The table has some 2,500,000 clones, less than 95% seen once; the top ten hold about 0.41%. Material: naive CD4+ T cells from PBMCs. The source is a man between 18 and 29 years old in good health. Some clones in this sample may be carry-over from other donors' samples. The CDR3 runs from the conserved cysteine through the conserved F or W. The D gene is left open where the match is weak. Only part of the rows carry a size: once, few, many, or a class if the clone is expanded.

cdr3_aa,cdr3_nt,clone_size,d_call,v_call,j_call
CASRDWMGEQFF,TGTGCCAGCAGGGACTGGATGGGTGAGCAGTTCTTC,once,NA,TRBV6-5,TRBJ2-1
CASSLGPNYGYTF,TGTGCCAGCAGTTTAGGGCCTAACTATGGCTACACCTTC,NA,NA,TRBV28,TRBJ1-2
CASSPGTSGTYEQYF,TGTGCCAGCAGCCCAGGGACTAGCGGGACGTACGAGCAGTACTTC,once,TRBD2,TRBV5-4,TRBJ2-7
CASSVRDRYNEQFF,TGTGCCAGCAGCGTACGGGACAGATACAATGAGCAGTTCTTC,NA,TRBD1,TRBV7-9,TRBJ2-1
CASAFRDLGREQYF,TGTGCCAGCGCATTCCGGGACTTGGGGCGCGAGCAGTACTTC,NA,NA,TRBV27,TRBJ2-7
CASSPGQGAADTQYF,TGTGCCAGCAGCCCGGGACAGGGGGCAGCGGATACGCAGTATTTT,NA,TRBD1,TRBV6-6,TRBJ2-3
CATSSPLRAGVIRGDTQYF,TGTGCCACCAGCAGCCCCCTCAGGGCGGGAGTCATACGAGGAGATACGCAGTATTTT,NA,TRBD2,TRBV15,TRBJ2-3
CASSILPGQRPPYGYTF,TGTGCCAGTAGTATACTCCCCGGACAGAGACCACCGTATGGCTACACCTTC,NA,NA,TRBV19,TRBJ1-2
CASSWGGLAGGLGDEQFF,TGCGCCAGCAGCTGGGGGGGACTAGCGGGAGGCCTAGGGGATGAGCAGTTCTTC,NA,TRBD2,TRBV5-1,TRBJ2-1
CASSLAGLGGAEAFF,TGTGCCAGCAGCTTAGCGGGGTTAGGTGGCGCTGAAGCTTTCTTT,NA,NA,TRBV11-2,TRBJ1-1
CASSSGRSSYTF,TGTGCCAGCAGTTCGGGACGCTCGAGCTACACCTTC,NA,NA,TRBV11-2,TRBJ1-2
CASSSPGGSGSYEQYF,TGTGCCAGCAGTTCTCCCGGTGGCTCAGGCAGCTACGAGCAGTACTTC,NA,NA,TRBV28,TRBJ2-7
CSVSGGEETQYF,TGCAGCGTTTCAGGGGGAGAAGAGACCCAGTACTTC,NA,TRBD1,TRBV29-1,TRBJ2-5
CASIRGGGTDTQYF,TGCGCCAGCATTCGGGGTGGTGGCACAGATACGCAGTATTTT,NA,NA,TRBV5-1,TRBJ2-3
CASSPGLAGAHTGELFF,TGTGCCAGCAGCCCGGGACTAGCGGGAGCACACACCGGGGAGCTGTTTTTT,NA,TRBD2,TRBV7-8,TRBJ2-2
CSVEGGQGMNTEAFF,TGCAGCGTTGAAGGGGGACAGGGCATGAACACTGAAGCTTTCTTT,few,TRBD1,TRBV29-1,TRBJ1-1
CASQAASGSMETQYF,TGTGCCAGCCAGGCAGCTAGCGGGTCGATGGAGACCCAGTACTTC,NA,TRBD2,TRBV5-4,TRBJ2-5
CASSSPLGRRFSGNTIYF,TGTGCCAGCAGCTCCCCCCTTGGGAGACGGTTCTCTGGAAACACCATATATTTT,NA,NA,TRBV7-8,TRBJ1-3
CASSPTGGAGNTIYF,TGTGCCAGCAGCCCAACAGGGGGCGCCGGAAACACCATATATTTT,NA,TRBD1,TRBV5-4,TRBJ1-3
CASSELGLRGEVDIQYF,TGTGCCAGCAGTGAATTGGGCTTACGGGGGGAAGTGGACATTCAGTACTTC,NA,TRBD2,TRBV25-1,TRBJ2-4
CASSEGGTGYEQYF,TGTGCCAGCAGTGAGGGCGGGACAGGGTACGAGCAGTACTTC,NA,TRBD1,TRBV6-1,TRBJ2-7
CASSRLVATDTQYF,TGCGCCAGCAGCCGACTGGTCGCTACAGATACGCAGTATTTT,NA,NA,TRBV5-1,TRBJ2-3
CAIAGQGDGYTF,TGTGCCATCGCTGGCCAGGGGGATGGCTACACCTTC,NA,TRBD1,TRBV10-3,TRBJ1-2
CAITKTGGAGELFF,TGTGCCATCACCAAGACAGGGGGAGCCGGGGAGCTGTTTTTT,NA,TRBD1,TRBV10-3,TRBJ2-2
CAIRSAQGYYGYTF,TGTGCCATCAGATCGGCACAGGGCTACTATGGCTACACCTTC,NA,NA,TRBV10-3,TRBJ1-2
CASSLFSGRESHTQYF,TGTGCCAGCAGTTTATTTTCTGGGCGGGAGTCGCATACGCAGTATTTT,NA,TRBD2,TRBV28,TRBJ2-3
CASSKSASGTDTQYF,TGTGCCAGCAGCAAATCAGCCTCGGGCACAGATACGCAGTATTTT,NA,NA,TRBV7-3,TRBJ2-3
CASSEGPGTQPQHF,TGTGCCAGCAGTGAAGGGCCAGGAACCCAGCCCCAGCATTTT,NA,NA,TRBV6-1,TRBJ1-5
CASSMVALNQPQHF,TGTGCCAGTAGTATGGTCGCGCTGAATCAGCCCCAGCATTTT,once,NA,TRBV19,TRBJ1-5
CSVGGRAHNEQFF,TGCAGCGTTGGGGGGAGGGCTCACAATGAGCAGTTCTTC,NA,TRBD2,TRBV29-1,TRBJ2-1
CASSRLAAQETQYF,TGTGCCAGCAGCCGACTAGCGGCCCAAGAGACCCAGTACTTC,NA,TRBD2,TRBV7-9,TRBJ2-5
CASSLVDWANEKLFF,TGCGCCAGCAGCTTGGTAGACTGGGCTAATGAAAAACTGTTTTTT,few,NA,TRBV5-1,TRBJ1-4
CASSLGNRGRRYTDTQYF,TGTGCCAGCAGCTTAGGAAACAGGGGGCGACGATACACAGATACGCAGTATTTT,NA,TRBD1,TRBV7-9,TRBJ2-3
CASSFGDRPTAPYGYTF,TGTGCCAGCAGCTTCGGGGACAGGCCTACTGCTCCCTATGGCTACACCTTC,NA,TRBD1,TRBV5-4,TRBJ1-2
CASSTGTDYEQYF,TGTGCCAGCTCTACCGGGACAGACTACGAGCAGTACTTC,NA,TRBD1,TRBV18,TRBJ2-7
CAISEGADSPLHF,TGTGCCATCAGTGAGGGGGCCGATTCACCCCTCCACTTT,NA,NA,TRBV10-3,TRBJ1-6
CASSYSLGSGELFF,TGTGCCAGCAGTTACTCCTTGGGCTCCGGGGAGCTGTTTTTT,once,NA,TRBV6-5,TRBJ2-2
CASSLSRREYTHEQYF,TGCGCCAGCAGCTTGAGCCGGCGGGAGTATACCCACGAGCAGTACTTC,NA,TRBD2,TRBV5-1,TRBJ2-7
CASSLVDGETQYF,TGCGCCAGCAGCTTGGTGGATGGGGAGACCCAGTACTTC,NA,NA,TRBV5-1,TRBJ2-5
CASSQWGLAGVSEQFF,TGTGCCAGCAGCCAATGGGGACTAGCGGGAGTATCGGAGCAGTTCTTC,NA,TRBD2,TRBV4-2,TRBJ2-1
CASSAGLVGTDTQYF,TGTGCCAGCAGCGCCGGTTTAGTCGGCACAGATACGCAGTATTTT,NA,NA,TRBV9,TRBJ2-3
CASSYAGETEAFF,TGTGCCAGCAGCTATGCAGGGGAAACTGAAGCTTTCTTT,NA,NA,TRBV6-1,TRBJ1-1
CASSPNFGSWGQETQYF,TGTGCCAGCAGCCCGAATTTCGGTTCCTGGGGCCAAGAGACCCAGTACTTC,NA,NA,TRBV27,TRBJ2-5
CASSQDSSYTDTQYF,TGTGCCAGCAGCCAAGACTCTAGCTACACAGATACGCAGTATTTT,NA,NA,TRBV4-2,TRBJ2-3
CASSQEVARSTDTQYF,TGCGCCAGCAGCCAAGAGGTAGCCCGGAGCACAGATACGCAGTATTTT,NA,NA,TRBV4-1,TRBJ2-3
CASSQRTSGPPSYEQYF,TGTGCCAGCAGCCAGCGGACTAGCGGGCCCCCCTCCTACGAGCAGTACTTC,once,TRBD2,TRBV7-2,TRBJ2-7